The rows below give T cell receptor beta chains drawn from one sample of a study of control samples from healthy donors and cancer patients. The protocol was immunoSEQ multiplex PCR, while the TCRdb copy is restricted to in-frame clones and leaves out a portion. The table records about 82,000 clones, about 89% of them present only once. Sequencing was carried out using blood. The receptors stem from a man over 45 in good health. Both conserved end residues are part of each CDR3. The D gene is left open where the match is weak.

J: TRBJ2-2; V: TRBV9; D: TRBD2; CDR3: CASTHGGGSRELFF; DNA: TGTGCCAGCACCCATGGCGGGGGTTCACGGGAGCTGTTTTTT
J: TRBJ2-1; V: TRBV10-3; D: -; CDR3: CAISDPSRTYNEQFF; DNA: TGTGCCATCAGTGACCCATCCCGAACCTACAATGAGCAGTTCTTC
J: TRBJ2-7; V: TRBV6-2/TRBV6-3; D: TRBD1; CDR3: CASSTGTGGFRSYEQYF; DNA: TGTGCCAGCAGTACCGGGACAGGGGGTTTTAGGTCCTACGAGCAGTACTTC
J: TRBJ1-2; V: TRBV11-3; D: -; CDR3: CASSPHPGYGYTF; DNA: TGTGCCAGCAGCCCCCATCCGGGATATGGCTACACCTTC
J: TRBJ2-1; V: TRBV11-1; D: -; CDR3: CASSISRSSYNEQFF; DNA: TGTGCCAGCAGCATCTCACGGAGCTCCTACAATGAGCAGTTCTTC
J: TRBJ1-2; V: TRBV10-1; D: -; CDR3: CASSAGTSLSYTF; DNA: TGCGCCAGCAGCGCCGGGACAAGCTTGAGCTACACCTTC
J: TRBJ2-3; V: TRBV3-1/TRBV3-2; D: -; CDR3: CASSLRSTDTQYF; DNA: TGTGCCAGCAGCCTGCGGAGCACAGATACGCAGTATTTT
J: TRBJ2-7; V: TRBV3-1/TRBV3-2; D: -; CDR3: CASSQAMGGRLAGVYEQYF; DNA: TGTGCCAGCAGCCAAGCAATGGGCGGCAGGCTAGCCGGGGTCTACGAGCAGTACTTC
J: TRBJ1-6; V: TRBV7-6; D: TRBD1; CDR3: CASSLRSGQGWAPLHF; DNA: TGTGCCAGCAGCCTAAGGTCCGGACAGGGGTGGGCACCCCTCCACTTT
J: TRBJ2-7; V: TRBV27; D: -; CDR3: CASSFGGEQYF; DNA: TGTGCCAGCAGTTTTGGGGGCGAGCAGTACTTC
J: TRBJ2-2; V: TRBV5-1; D: TRBD1; CDR3: CASSYNRGGTGELFF; DNA: TGCGCCAGCAGCTACAACAGGGGCGGCACCGGGGAGCTGTTTTTT
J: TRBJ2-3; V: TRBV7-2; D: -; CDR3: CASSSMTTLTDTQYF; DNA: TGTGCCAGCAGCTCCATGACTACCCTCACAGATACGCAGTATTTT
J: TRBJ1-2; V: TRBV6-5; D: -; CDR3: CASSMTGTRGYTF; DNA: TGTGCCAGCAGTATGACCGGGACTCGTGGCTACACCTTC
J: TRBJ1-5; V: TRBV5-6; D: -; CDR3: CASSLSGLGQPQHF; DNA: TGTGCCAGCAGCTTGTCAGGGCTGGGACAGCCCCAGCATTTT
J: TRBJ2-6; V: TRBV13; D: -; CDR3: CASNAHGAGANVLTF; DNA: TGTGCCAGCAACGCCCACGGGGCTGGGGCCAACGTCCTGACTTTC
J: TRBJ1-3; V: TRBV18; D: -; CDR3: CASSPGRVSGNTIYF; DNA: TGTGCCAGCTCACCAGGCAGGGTCTCTGGAAACACCATATATTTT
J: TRBJ2-1; V: TRBV6-2/TRBV6-3; D: TRBD2; CDR3: CASSPGTSGGALNEQFF; DNA: TGTGCCAGCAGCCCCGGGACTAGCGGGGGGGCTCTCAATGAGCAGTTCTTC
J: TRBJ1-2; V: TRBV28; D: -; CDR3: CASSLSVAYGYTF; DNA: TGTGCCAGCAGTTTATCGGTCGCCTATGGCTACACCTTC
J: TRBJ2-7; V: TRBV6-4; D: -; CDR3: CASSDPRLFYEQYF; DNA: TGTGCCAGCAGTGACCCACGCCTTTTCTACGAGCAGTACTTC
J: TRBJ2-5; V: TRBV15; D: TRBD2; CDR3: CATSRVSGLAQETQYF; DNA: TGTGCCACCAGCAGAGTGTCGGGACTAGCACAAGAGACCCAGTACTTC
J: TRBJ2-2; V: TRBV10-3; D: -; CDR3: CAISESNPGEIPGELFF; DNA: TGTGCCATCAGTGAGTCGAATCCAGGGGAGATACCCGGGGAGCTGTTTTTT
J: TRBJ2-7; V: TRBV12-3/TRBV12-4; D: -; CDR3: CASSLISYEQYF; DNA: TGTGCCAGCAGTTTGATTAGCTACGAGCAGTACTTC